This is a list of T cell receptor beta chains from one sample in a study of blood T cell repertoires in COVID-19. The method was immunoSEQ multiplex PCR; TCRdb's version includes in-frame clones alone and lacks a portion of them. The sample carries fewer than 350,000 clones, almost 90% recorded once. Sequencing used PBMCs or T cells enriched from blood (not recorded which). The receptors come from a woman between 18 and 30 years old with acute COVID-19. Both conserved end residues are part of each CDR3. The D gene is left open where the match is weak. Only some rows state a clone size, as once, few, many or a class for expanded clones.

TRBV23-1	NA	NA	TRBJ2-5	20	TGCGCCAGCAGTCAACGCTGCCAGGGGCCACCCAGCCCGATCCAAGAGACCCAGTACTTC	CASSQRCQGPPSPIQETQYF
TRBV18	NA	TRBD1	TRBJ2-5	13	TGTGCCAGCTCACCCGACAGGGGGGAGACCCAGTACTTC	CASSPDRGETQYF
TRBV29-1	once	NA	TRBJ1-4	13	TGCAGCGTGAAGGACAGAACAAATGAAAAACTGTTTTTT	CSVKDRTNEKLFF
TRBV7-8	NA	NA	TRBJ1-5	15	TGTGCCAGCAGCTTAGAAGGGGGTAGCAATCAGCCCCAGCATTTT	CASSLEGGSNQPQHF
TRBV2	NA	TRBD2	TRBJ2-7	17	TGTGCCAGTCGGGCCCCGGGACTAGCGGGAGTTGCGTACGAGCAGTACTTC	CASRAPGLAGVAYEQYF
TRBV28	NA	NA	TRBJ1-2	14	TGTGCCAGCAGCCCGAGGCGGGGTGGCTATGGCTACACCTTC	CASSPRRGGYGYTF
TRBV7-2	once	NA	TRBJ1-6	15	TGTGCCAGCAGCTTAATGGGTGGAGGGGAAACACCCCTCCACTTT	CASSLMGGGETPLHF
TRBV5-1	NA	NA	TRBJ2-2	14	TGCGCCAGCAGCCGAATGCCGGGCACCGGGGAGCTGTTTTTT	CASSRMPGTGELFF
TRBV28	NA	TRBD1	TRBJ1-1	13	TGTGCCAGCAGCCCCCAGGGGGCCAGACGGGCTTTCTTT	CASSPQGARRAFF
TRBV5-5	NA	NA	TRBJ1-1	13	TGTGCCAGCAGCTTAGGGGTTAACACTGAAGCTTTCTTT	CASSLGVNTEAFF
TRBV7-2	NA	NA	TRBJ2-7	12	TGTGCCAGCAGCTTTTTCGGGGACGAGCAGTACTTC	CASSFFGDEQYF
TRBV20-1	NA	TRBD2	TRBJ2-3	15	TGCAGTGCTAGTGATAGCGGGATAGGGCCAGATACGCAGTATTTT	CSASDSGIGPDTQYF
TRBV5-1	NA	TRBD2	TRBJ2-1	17	TGCGCCAGCAGCTTGGCAGCTATAGCGGGAGGGTTCGATGAGCAGTTCTTC	CASSLAAIAGGFDEQFF
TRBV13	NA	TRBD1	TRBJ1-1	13	TGTGCCAGCAGTCAGGGGGCGAGGACTGAAGCTTTCTTT	CASSQGARTEAFF
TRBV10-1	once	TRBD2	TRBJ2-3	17	TGCGCCAGCAGTTCGGGACTAGCGGGAGTACCCACAGATACGCAGTATTTT	CASSSGLAGVPTDTQYF
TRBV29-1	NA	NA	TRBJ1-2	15	TGCAGCGTTGGATTGAGCAGGGGTCTTACTTATGGCTACACCTTC	CSVGLSRGLTYGYTF
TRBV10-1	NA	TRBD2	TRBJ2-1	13	TGCGCCAGCAGTGCTAGCGGGAGGAATGAGCAGTTCTTC	CASSASGRNEQFF
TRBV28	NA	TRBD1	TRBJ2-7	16	TGTGCCAGCAGTCCAACAGGGGGCATGGACTACTACGAGCAGTACTTC	CASSPTGGMDYYEQYF
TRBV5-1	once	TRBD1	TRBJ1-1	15	TGCGCCAGCAGCTTGGTCGACAGGGGGTCTACTGAAGCTTTCTTT	CASSLVDRGSTEAFF
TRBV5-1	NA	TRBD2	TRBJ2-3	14	TGCGCCAGCAGTCTAGCGGGGGGGACAGATACGCAGTATTTT	CASSLAGGTDTQYF
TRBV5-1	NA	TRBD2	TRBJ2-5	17	TGCGCCAGCAGCTTGGGACTAGCGGGAGCCCGCCAAGAGACCCAGTACTTC	CASSLGLAGARQETQYF
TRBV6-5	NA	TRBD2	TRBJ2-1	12	TGTGCCACACGACTAGCGCAGAATGAGCAGTTCTTC	CATRLAQNEQFF
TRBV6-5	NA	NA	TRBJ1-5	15	TGTGCCAGCAGTTATTCGGGTAATAGCAATCAGCCCCAGCATTTT	CASSYSGNSNQPQHF
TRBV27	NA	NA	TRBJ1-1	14	TGTGCCAGCAGAGCGGAGTTTGATTTGGGTGAAGCTTTCTTT	CASRAEFDLGEAFF
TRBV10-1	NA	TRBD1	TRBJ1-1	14	TGCGCCAGCAGTGAGCATCAGGGGGCGGGTGAAGCTTTCTTT	CASSEHQGAGEAFF
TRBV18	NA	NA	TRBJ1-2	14	TGTGCCAGCTCAGAGCAAGGAGGCCGGAGTGGCTACACCTTC	CASSEQGGRSGYTF
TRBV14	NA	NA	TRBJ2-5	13	TGTGCCAGCAGCAAAGGTGTTCTGGGGGCTCAGTACTTC	CASSKGVLGAQYF
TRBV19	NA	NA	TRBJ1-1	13	TGTGCCAGTAGTCCGGGGAGGAGGACTGAAGCTTTCTTT	CASSPGRRTEAFF
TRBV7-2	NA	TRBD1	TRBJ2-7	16	TGTGCCAGCAGCGTCACCGGGACAGGACGCTCCTACGAGCAGTACTTC	CASSVTGTGRSYEQYF
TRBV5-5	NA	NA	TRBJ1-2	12	TGTGCCAGCAGCTTGACAGGCGCGAGCTACACCTTC	CASSLTGASYTF
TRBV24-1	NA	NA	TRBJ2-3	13	TGTGCCACCAGTGACCTGACTAGAGGTACGCAGTATTTT	CATSDLTRGTQYF
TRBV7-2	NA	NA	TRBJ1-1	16	TGTGCCAGCAGCTTTAATAGACAGAGCATGAACACTGAAGCTTTCTTT	CASSFNRQSMNTEAFF
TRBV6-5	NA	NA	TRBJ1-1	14	TGTGCCAGCAGTCCCGCGACGCAGGTCACTGAAGCTTTCTTT	CASSPATQVTEAFF
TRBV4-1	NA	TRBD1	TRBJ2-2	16	TGCGCCAGCAGCCAAGGGGACAGGGTTGTCACCGGGGAGCTGTTTTTT	CASSQGDRVVTGELFF
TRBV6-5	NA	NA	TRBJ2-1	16	TGTGCCAGCAGTTACTCTGGTGGAGACTCCTACAATGAGCAGTTCTTC	CASSYSGGDSYNEQFF
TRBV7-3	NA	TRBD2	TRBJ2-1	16	TGTGCCAGCAGCCCTATCGGGACTAGCGGGACAAATGAGCAGTTCTTC	CASSPIGTSGTNEQFF
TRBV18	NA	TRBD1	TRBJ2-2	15	TGTGCCAGCTCACCCGGGACAGGGATCCCCGGGGAGCTGTTTTTT	CASSPGTGIPGELFF
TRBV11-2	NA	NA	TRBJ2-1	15	TGTGCCAGCAGCCCCCCGCCCGGACTTTCCCATGAGCAGTTCTTC	CASSPPPGLSHEQFF
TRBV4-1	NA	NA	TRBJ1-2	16	TGCGCCAGCAGCCAACCCATCCGGGGGGGTGGCTATGGCTACACCTTC	CASSQPIRGGGYGYTF
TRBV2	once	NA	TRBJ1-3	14	TGTGCCAGCAGTGACAGACTCCTTGGAAACACCATATATTTT	CASSDRLLGNTIYF
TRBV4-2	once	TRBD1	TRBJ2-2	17	TGTGCCAGCAGCCAGTCGGGACAGGGGGTATTCACCGGGGAGCTGTTTTTT	CASSQSGQGVFTGELFF
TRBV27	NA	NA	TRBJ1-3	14	TGTGCCAGCAGTTTGGTTGGACAGCAGCGGAGATTAACTTTT	CASSLVGQQRRLTF
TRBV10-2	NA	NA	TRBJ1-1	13	TGCGCCAGCAGTGCAGGGGAAGGCACTGAAGCTTTCTTT	CASSAGEGTEAFF
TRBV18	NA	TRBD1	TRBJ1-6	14	TGTGCCAGCTCACAGGGGGGACAGTCTTCACCCCTCCACTTT	CASSQGGQSSPLHF
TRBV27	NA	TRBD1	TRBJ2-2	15	TGTGCCAGCAGTTTACCGGGACAGGGCACCGGGGAGCTGTTTTTT	CASSLPGQGTGELFF
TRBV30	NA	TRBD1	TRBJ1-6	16	TGTGCCTGGAGGCCCCGACAGGGAATCTATAATTCACCCCTCCACTTT	CAWRPRQGIYNSPLHF
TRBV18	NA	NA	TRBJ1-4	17	TGTGCCAGCTCACCACAGGCAGGGTGGGGCGCTTATGAAAAACTGTTTTTT	CASSPQAGWGAYEKLFF
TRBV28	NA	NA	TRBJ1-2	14	TGTGCCAGCAGTCGAAGTCCCGGTGGCTATGGCTACACCTTC	CASSRSPGGYGYTF
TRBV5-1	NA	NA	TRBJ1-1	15	TGCGCCAGCAGCTTGGATACGGGGGATAACACTGAAGCTTTCTTT	CASSLDTGDNTEAFF
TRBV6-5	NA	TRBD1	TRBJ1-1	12	TGTGCCAGCAGGAGGACAGGGTCTGAAGCTTTCTTT	CASRRTGSEAFF
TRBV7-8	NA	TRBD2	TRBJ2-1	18	TGTGCCAGCAGCTTATCCTCCTCCGGGACTAGCGGGAACAATGAGCAGTTCTTC	CASSLSSSGTSGNNEQFF
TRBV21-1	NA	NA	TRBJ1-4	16	TGTGCCAGCAGCCCACCCCGGGACACCCGGACGGAAAAACTGTTTTTT	CASSPPRDTRTEKLFF
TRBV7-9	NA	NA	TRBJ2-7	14	TGTGCCAGCACTGGGGGGGACACTTCTTACGAGCAGTACTTC	CASTGGDTSYEQYF
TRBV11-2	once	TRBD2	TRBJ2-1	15	TGTGCCAGCAGCTTATTTCGCGGGACTAACAATGAGCAGTTCTTC	CASSLFRGTNNEQFF
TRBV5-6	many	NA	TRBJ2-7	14	TGTGCCAGCAGCACGCAGGGTAACTCCTACGAGCAGTACTTC	CASSTQGNSYEQYF